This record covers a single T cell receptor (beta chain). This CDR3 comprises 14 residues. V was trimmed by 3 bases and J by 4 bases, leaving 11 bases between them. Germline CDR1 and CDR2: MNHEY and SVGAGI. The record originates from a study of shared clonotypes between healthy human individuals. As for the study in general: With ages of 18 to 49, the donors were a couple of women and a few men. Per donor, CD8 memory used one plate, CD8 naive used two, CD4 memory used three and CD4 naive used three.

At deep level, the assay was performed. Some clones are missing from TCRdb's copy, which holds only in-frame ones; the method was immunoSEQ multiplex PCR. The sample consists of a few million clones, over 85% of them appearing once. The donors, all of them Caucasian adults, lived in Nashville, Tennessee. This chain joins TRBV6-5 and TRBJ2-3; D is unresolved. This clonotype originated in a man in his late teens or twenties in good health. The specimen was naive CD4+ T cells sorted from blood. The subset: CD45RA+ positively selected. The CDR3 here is CASSYSQRPDTQYF. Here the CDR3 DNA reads TGTGCCAGCAGTTATTCACAGAGACCAGATACGCAGTATTTT.